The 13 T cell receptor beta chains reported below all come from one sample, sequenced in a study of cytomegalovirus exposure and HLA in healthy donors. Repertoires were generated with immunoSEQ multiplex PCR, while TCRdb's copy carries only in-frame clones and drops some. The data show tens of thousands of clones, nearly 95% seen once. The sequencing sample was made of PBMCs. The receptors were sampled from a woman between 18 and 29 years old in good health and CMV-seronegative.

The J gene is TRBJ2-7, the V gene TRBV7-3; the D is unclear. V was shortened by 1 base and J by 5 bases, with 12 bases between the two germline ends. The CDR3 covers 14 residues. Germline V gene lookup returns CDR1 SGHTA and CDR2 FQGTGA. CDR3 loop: CASSLSPLEDEQYF. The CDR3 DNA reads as TGTGCCAGCAGCTTAAGTCCGCTTGAGGACGAGCAGTACTTC.

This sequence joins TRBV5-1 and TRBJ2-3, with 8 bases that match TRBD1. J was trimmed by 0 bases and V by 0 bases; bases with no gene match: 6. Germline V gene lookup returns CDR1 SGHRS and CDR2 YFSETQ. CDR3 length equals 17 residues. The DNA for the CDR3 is TGCGCCAGCAGCTTGGGGCCGGGACAGGTTAGCACAGATACGCAGTATTTT. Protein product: CASSLGPGQVSTDTQYF.

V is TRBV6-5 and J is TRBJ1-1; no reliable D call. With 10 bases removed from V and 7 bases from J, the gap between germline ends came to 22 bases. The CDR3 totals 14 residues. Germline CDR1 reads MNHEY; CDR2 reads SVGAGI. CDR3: CATIGPGKIGEAFF. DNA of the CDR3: TGTGCCACCATCGGCCCGGGGAAGATTGGTGAAGCTTTCTTT.

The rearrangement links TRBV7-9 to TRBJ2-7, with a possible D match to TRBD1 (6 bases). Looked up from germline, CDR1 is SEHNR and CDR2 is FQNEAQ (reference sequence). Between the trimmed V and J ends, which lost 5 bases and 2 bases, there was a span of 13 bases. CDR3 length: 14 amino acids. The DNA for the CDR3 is TGTGCCAGCAGCCCCTGGACAGACACCTACGAGCAGTACTTC. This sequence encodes CASSPWTDTYEQYF.

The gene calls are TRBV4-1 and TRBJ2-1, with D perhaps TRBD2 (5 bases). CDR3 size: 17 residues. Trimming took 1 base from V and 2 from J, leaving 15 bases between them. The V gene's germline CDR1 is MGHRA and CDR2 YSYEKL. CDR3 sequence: CASSQGVVSGAYNEQFF. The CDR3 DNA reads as TGCGCCAGCAGCCAAGGAGTGGTGAGCGGAGCCTACAATGAGCAGTTCTTC.

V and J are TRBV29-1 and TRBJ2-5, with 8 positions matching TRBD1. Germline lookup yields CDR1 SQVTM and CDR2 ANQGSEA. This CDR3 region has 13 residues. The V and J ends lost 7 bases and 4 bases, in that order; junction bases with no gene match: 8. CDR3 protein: CSANRGVGETQYF. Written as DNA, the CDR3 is TGCAGCGCAAACAGGGGGGTGGGAGAGACCCAGTACTTC.

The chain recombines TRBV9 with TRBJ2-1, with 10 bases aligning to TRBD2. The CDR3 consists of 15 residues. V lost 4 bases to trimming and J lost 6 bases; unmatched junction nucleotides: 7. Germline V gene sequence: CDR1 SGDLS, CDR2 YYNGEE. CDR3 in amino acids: CASSPGGLATNEQFF. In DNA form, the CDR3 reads TGTGCCAGCAGCCCCGGGGGACTAGCGACCAATGAGCAGTTCTTC.

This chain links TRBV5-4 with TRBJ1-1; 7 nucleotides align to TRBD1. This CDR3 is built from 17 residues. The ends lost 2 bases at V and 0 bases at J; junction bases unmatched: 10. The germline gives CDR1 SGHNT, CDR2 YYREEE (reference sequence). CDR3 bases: TGTGCCAGCAGCTTTGGACTGGGACAGACCCTGAACACTGAAGCTTTCTTT. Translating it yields CASSFGLGQTLNTEAFF. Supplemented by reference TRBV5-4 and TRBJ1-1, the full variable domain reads ETGVTQSPTHLIKTRGQQVTLRCSSQSGHNTVSWYQQALGQGPQFIFQYYREEENGRGNFPPRFSGLQFPNYSSELNVNALELDDSALYLCASSFGLGQTLNTEAFFGQGTRLTVV.

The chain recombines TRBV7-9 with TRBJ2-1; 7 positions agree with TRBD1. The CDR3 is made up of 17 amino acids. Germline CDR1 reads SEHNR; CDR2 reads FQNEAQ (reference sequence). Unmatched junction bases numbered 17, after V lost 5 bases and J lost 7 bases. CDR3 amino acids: CASSPTPVGQRGNEQFF. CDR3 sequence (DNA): TGTGCCAGCAGCCCAACCCCGGTGGGACAGAGGGGGAATGAGCAGTTCTTC.

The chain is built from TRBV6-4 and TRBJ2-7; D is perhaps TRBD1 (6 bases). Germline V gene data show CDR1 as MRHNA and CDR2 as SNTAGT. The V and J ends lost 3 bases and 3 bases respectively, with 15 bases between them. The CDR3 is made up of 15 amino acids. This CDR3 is CASSEMRQGYYEQYF. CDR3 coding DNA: TGTGCCAGCAGTGAAATGCGGCAGGGGTACTACGAGCAGTACTTC.

CDR3 sequence: CASSLILPGQGEDGYTF. The CDR3 region has the DNA TGTGCCAGCAGCTTGATCCTACCGGGACAGGGCGAAGATGGCTACACCTTC. This chain links TRBV7-9 with TRBJ1-2; 9 nucleotides agree with TRBD1. Trimming removed 3 bases from V and 6 bases from J; junction bases left unmatched: 14. The CDR3 extends over 17 amino acids. Germline assignment: CDR1 SEHNR and CDR2 FQNEAQ (reference sequence).

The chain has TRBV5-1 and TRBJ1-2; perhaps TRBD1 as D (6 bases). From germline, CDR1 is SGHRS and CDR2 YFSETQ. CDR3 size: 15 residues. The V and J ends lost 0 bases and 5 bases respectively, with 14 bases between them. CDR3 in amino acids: CASSLVGGGEYGYTF. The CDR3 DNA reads TGCGCCAGCAGCTTGGTTGGCGGGGGCGAGTATGGCTACACCTTC.

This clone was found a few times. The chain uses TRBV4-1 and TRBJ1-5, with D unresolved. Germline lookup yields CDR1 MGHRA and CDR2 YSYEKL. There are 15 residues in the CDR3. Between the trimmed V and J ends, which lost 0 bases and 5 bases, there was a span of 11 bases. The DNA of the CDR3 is TGCGCCAGCAGCCAAGATTTCTCGGGTTATCAGCCCCAGCATTTT. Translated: CASSQDFSGYQPQHF.